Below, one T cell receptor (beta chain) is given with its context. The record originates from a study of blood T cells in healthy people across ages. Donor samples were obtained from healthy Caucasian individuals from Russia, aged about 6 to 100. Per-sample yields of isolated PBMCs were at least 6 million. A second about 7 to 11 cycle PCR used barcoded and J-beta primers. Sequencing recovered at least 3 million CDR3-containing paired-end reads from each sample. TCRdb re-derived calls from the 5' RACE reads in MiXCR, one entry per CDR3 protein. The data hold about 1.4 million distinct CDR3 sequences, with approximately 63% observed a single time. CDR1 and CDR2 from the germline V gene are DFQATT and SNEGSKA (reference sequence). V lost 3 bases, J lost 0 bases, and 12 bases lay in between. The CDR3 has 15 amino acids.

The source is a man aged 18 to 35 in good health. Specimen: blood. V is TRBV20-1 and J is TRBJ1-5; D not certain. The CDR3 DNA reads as TGCAGTGCTAGCGAAGACACCGATAGCAATCAGCCCCAGCATTTT. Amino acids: CSASEDTDSNQPQHF.